This TCR beta chain was captured by sequencing in a study of low-dose radiotherapy and immunotherapy resistance in tumors. Study details: Patients received cyclophosphamide 200 mg/m2 intravenously every two weeks, the day before radiation-immunotherapy.

Primers targeting TRAV and TRBV primed first-strand cDNA, covering alpha and beta chains. The PCR that amplified TCRs ran for approximately 18 cycles, relying on a constant-region primer and a V-primer adapter. In vitro transcription served to amplify the isolated mRNA. TCRdb analysed the reads with MiXCR anew, one entry per CDR3 protein. Seen here are 12,000 or so distinct CDR3 sequences, around 74% observed once, and the top ten hold 3.4%. Every donor was treated with nivolumab, ipilimumab, aspirin, low-dose cyclophosphamide and also low-dose radiotherapy. Solid tumors that lacked tumor-infiltrating lymphocytes and were advanced were present in eligible patients. Germline V gene lookup returns CDR1 SGHTA and CDR2 FQGNSA. The V and J ends lost 5 bases and 4 bases respectively, with 15 bases between them. The CDR3 contains 15 residues.

The gene calls are TRBV7-2 and TRBJ2-1; D unclear. The clonotype originates from a human donor with advanced metastatic prostate, ovarian, gallbladder or colorectal cancer (not recorded which). This table probably holds off-target reads from a library built for another chain. CDR3 protein: CASSAPGPTYNEQFF. The DNA for the CDR3 is TGTGCCAGCAGCGCCCCGGGTCCGACATACAATGAGCAGTTCTTC.